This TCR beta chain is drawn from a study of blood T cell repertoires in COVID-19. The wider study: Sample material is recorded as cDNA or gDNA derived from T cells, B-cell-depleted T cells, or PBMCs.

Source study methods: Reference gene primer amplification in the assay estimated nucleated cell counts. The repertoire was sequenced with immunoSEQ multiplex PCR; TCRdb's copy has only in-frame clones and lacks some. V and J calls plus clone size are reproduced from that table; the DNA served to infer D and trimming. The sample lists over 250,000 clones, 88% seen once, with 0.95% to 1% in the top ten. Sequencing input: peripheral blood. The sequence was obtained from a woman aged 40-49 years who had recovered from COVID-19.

CDR3 amino acids: CAWSPVGTEAFF. DNA for the CDR3: TGTGCCTGGAGCCCGGTCGGGACTGAAGCTTTCTTT. The chain carries TRBV30 and TRBJ1-1; D is ambiguous. Per germline, CDR1 GTSNPN and CDR2 SVGIG (reference sequence). This CDR3 spans 12 amino acids. Trimming shortened V by 3 bases and J by 5 bases, and 10 bases separated the two germline ends.